One TCR beta chain is described in this entry. Antigen specificity is unknown. It was with 60 Vbeta and 13 Jbeta primers that the PCR ran. Profiling relied on immunoSEQ multiplex PCR, and the TCRdb table lists in-frame clones only, not all of them. The data contain under 200,000 clones, 75% to 85% of them singletons. The sample originates from a study of cytomegalovirus exposure and HLA in healthy donors. Study overall: Counted in an early data release were roughly 87 million unique TCRs from HLA-typed donors. Points from the study as a whole: Later findings reportedly placed an Asian-associated ancestry cluster below the roughly 700-donor mean for N-insertions. Association of a missense DCLRE1C variant with TCR beta V- and J-gene trimming was reported in a later analysis. TRBV6-2, TRBV6-3 and other indistinguishable V segments were excluded.

With V trimmed by 4 bases and J by 7 bases, 4 bases remained unmatched. Per the germline V gene, CDR1 is MNHEY and CDR2 is SMNVEV (reference sequence). The CDR3 is 14 residues long. Material for sequencing was PBMCs. This sequence originates from a woman aged 18 to 35 in good health and CMV-seronegative. The chain has TRBV27 and TRBJ1-6, with 7 bases that match TRBD1. The CDR3 is CASSWDRNNSPLHF. CDR3 coding DNA: TGTGCCAGCAGTTGGGACAGAAACAATTCACCCCTCCACTTT.